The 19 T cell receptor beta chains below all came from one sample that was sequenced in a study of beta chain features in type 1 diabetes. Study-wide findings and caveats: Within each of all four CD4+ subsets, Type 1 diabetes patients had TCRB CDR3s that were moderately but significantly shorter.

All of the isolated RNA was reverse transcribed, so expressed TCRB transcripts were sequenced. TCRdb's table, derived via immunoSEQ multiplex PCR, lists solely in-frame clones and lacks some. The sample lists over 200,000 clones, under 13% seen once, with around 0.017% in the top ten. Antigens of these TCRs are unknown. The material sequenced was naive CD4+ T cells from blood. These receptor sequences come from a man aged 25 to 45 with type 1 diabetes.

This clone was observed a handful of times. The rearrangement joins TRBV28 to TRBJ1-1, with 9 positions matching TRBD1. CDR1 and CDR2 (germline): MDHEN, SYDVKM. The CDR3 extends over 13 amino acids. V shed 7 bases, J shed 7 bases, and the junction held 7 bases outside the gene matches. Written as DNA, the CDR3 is TGTGCCAGCACCCCGGACAGGGGTTTTGAAGCTTTCTTT. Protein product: CASTPDRGFEAFF. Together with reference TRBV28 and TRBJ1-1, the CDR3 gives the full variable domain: DVKVTQSSRYLVKRTGEKVFLECVQDMDHENMFWYRQDPGLGLRLIYFSYDVKMKEKGDIPEGYSVSREKKERFSLILESASTNQTSMYLCASTPDRGFEAFFGQGTRLTVV.

For the CDR3, the DNA is TGCGCCAGCAGCTTGGGACAGGGGTCAACTAATGAAAAACTGTTTTTT. Translation gives CASSLGQGSTNEKLFF. The chain combines TRBV5-1 with TRBJ1-4, with 8 bases matching TRBD1. Trimming cost V 0 bases and J 0 bases; bases outside gene matches: 1. The CDR3 spans 16 residues. Germline-derived CDR1 and CDR2 are SGHRS and YFSETQ.

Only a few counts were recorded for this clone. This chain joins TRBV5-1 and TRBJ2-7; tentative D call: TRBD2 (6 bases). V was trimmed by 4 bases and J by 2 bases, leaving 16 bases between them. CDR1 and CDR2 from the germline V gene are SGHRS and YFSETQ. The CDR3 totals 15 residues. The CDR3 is CASSQAGGAPYEQYF. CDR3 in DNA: TGCGCCAGCAGCCAGGCCGGCGGGGCACCCTACGAGCAGTACTTC.

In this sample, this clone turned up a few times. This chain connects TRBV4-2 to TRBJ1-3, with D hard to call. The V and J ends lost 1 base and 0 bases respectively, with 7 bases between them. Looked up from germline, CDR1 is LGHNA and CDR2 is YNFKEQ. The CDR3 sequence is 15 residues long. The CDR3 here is CASSQGFSSGNTIYF. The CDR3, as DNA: TGTGCCAGCAGCCAAGGATTTAGCTCTGGAAACACCATATATTTT.

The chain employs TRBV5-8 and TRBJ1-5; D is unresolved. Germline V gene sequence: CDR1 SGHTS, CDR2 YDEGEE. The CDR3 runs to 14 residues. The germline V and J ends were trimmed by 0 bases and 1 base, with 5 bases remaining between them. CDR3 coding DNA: TGTGCCAGCAGCTTGGCAGGAAGCAATCAGCCCCAGCATTTT. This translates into CASSLAGSNQPQHF.

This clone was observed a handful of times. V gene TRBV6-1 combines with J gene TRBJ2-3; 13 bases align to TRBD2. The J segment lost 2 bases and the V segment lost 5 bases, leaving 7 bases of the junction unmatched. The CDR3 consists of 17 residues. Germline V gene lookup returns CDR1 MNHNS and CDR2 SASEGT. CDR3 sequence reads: CASSQGTSGVFTDTQYF. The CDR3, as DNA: TGTGCCAGCAGTCAAGGGACTAGCGGGGTTTTCACAGATACGCAGTATTTT.

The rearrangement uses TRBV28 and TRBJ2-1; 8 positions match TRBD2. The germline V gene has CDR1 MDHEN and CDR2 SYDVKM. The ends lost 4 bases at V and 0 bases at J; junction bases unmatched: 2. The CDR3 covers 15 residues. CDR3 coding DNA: TGTGCCAGCAGTTCGAGCGGGGGCTCCTACAATGAGCAGTTCTTC. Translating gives CASSSSGGSYNEQFF. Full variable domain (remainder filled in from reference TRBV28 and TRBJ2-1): DVKVTQSSRYLVKRTGEKVFLECVQDMDHENMFWYRQDPGLGLRLIYFSYDVKMKEKGDIPEGYSVSREKKERFSLILESASTNQTSMYLCASSSSGGSYNEQFFGPGTRLTVL.

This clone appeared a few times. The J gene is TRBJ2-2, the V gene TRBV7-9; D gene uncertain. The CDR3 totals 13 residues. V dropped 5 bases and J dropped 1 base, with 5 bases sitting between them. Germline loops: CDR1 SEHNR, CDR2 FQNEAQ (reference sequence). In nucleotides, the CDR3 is TGTGCCAGCAGCCAAATGAACACCGGGGAGCTGTTTTTT. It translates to CASSQMNTGELFF.

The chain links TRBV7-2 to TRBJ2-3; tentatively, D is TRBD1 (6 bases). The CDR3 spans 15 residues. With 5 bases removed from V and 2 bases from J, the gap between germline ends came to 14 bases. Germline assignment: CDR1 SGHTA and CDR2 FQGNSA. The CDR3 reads CASSVGGQHTDTQYF. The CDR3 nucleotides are TGTGCCAGCAGCGTAGGAGGACAGCACACAGATACGCAGTATTTT.

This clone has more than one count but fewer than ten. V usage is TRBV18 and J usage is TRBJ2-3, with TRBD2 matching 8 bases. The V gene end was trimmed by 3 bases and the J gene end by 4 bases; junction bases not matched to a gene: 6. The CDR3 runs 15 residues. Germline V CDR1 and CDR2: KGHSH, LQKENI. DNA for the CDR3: TGTGCCAGCTCACCGGTCCGGGGGGGTGCAGATACGCAGTATTTT. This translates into CASSPVRGGADTQYF.

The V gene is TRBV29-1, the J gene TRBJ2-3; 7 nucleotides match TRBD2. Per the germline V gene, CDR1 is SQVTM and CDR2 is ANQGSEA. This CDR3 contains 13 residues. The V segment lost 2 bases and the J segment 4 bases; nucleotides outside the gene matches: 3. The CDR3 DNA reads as TGCAGCGTTGAACTAGCGGCGGCAGATACGCAGTATTTT. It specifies CSVELAAADTQYF.

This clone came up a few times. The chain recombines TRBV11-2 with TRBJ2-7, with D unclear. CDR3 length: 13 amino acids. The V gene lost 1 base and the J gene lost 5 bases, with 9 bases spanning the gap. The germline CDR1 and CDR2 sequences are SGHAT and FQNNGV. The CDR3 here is CASSLGSSNEQYF. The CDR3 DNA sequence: TGTGCCAGCAGCTTAGGGAGCAGCAACGAGCAGTACTTC.

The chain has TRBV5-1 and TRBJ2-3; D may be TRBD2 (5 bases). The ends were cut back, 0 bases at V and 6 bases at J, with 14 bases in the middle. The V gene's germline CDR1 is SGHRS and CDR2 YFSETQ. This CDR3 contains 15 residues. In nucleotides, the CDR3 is TGCGCCAGCAGCTTGGCTGCAACCCGGGGTGATACGCAGTATTTT. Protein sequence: CASSLAATRGDTQYF.

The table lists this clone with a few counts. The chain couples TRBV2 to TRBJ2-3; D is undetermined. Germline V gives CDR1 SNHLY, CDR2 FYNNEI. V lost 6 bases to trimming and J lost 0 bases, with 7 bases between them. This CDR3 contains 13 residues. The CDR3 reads CASRRQSTDTQYF. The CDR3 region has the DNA TGTGCCAGCAGGAGGCAGAGCACAGATACGCAGTATTTT.

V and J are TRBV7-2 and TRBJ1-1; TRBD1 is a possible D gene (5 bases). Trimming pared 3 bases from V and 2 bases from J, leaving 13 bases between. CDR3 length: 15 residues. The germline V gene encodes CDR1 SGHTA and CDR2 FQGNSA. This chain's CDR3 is CASSLIQGLNTEAFF. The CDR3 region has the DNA TGTGCCAGCAGCTTGATCCAGGGTCTTAACACTGAAGCTTTCTTT.

Here the CDR3 reads CASSMSPGNQPQHF. CDR3 sequence (DNA): TGTGCCAGTAGTATGTCCCCCGGCAATCAGCCCCAGCATTTT. This rearrangement joins TRBV19 to TRBJ1-5; the D is unclear. There are 14 residues in the CDR3. CDR1 LNHDA and CDR2 SQIVND come from the germline V gene (reference sequence). V was clipped by 3 bases and J by 2 bases, with 8 bases between them.

CDR3 sequence: CASSRATDSERHSPLHF. The CDR3, as DNA: TGCGCCAGCAGCCGCGCTACGGACTCAGAGCGGCATTCACCCCTCCACTTT. This chain uses TRBV4-1 with TRBJ1-6; D remains ambiguous. The germline V gene encodes CDR1 MGHRA and CDR2 YSYEKL. V lost 4 bases to trimming and J lost 8 bases, with 21 bases between them. The CDR3 consists of 17 residues.

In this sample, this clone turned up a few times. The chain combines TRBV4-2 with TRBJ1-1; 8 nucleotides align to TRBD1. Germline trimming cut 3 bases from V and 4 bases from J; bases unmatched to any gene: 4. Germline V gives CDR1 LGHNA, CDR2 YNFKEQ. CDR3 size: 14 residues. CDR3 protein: CASSQPDRGTEAFF. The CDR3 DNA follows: TGTGCCAGCAGCCAGCCCGACAGGGGCACTGAAGCTTTCTTT.

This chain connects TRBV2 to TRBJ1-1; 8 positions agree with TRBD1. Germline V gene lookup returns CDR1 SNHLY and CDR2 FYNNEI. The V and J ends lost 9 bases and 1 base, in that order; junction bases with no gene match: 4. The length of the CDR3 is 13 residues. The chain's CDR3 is CARYRGENTEAFF. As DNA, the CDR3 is TGTGCCAGGTACAGGGGGGAGAACACTGAAGCTTTCTTT.